The subject of this entry is one T cell receptor beta chain. Its antigen is not identified. This sample was included in a study of T cell repertoires in cytomegalovirus infection. About the study: Recently identified HLA-C-restricted CMV epitopes were used, and well-studied HLA-B-restricted CMV epitopes were used as well.

MiXCR, run by TCRdb on the reads, gives a single entry per CDR3 protein. The sample comprises roughly 920,000 distinct CDR3 sequences, around 29% of which are singletons, and about an eighth rests with the top ten. The material was cultured CD8+ T cells from PBMCs, obtained from culture after CMV antigen stimulation. This TCR was recovered from a human donor in good health (CMV status not recorded). Some clones in this sample may be carry-over from other donors' samples.

CDR3 DNA sequence: TGTGCCAGCAGTTACTCGAAGGGACTAGCGGGGGCGAACATTCAGTACTTC. Protein product: CASSYSKGLAGANIQYF. This sequence joins TRBV6-5 and TRBJ2-4; 14 nucleotides align to TRBD2. Germline V gene lookup returns CDR1 MNHEY and CDR2 SVGAGI. V lost 0 bases and J lost 7; bases outside the gene matches: 5. This CDR3 has 17 amino acids.